These 11 T cell receptor beta chains were sequenced from one sample in a study of metastatic and nonmetastatic thyroid tumors. Nobody among the patients had been given any treatment before thyroid surgery. MiXCR was used by TCRdb to re-call the PCR reads. Seen here are 6,000 to 8,000 clones, about 30% observed once, and the top ten hold roughly 15%. The sample consisted of adjacent normal tissue. These receptors originate from a male donor with papillary thyroid cancer or a benign thyroid nodule (not recorded which). Some clones in this sample may be carry-over from other donors' samples.

The V and J genes are TRBV6-1 and TRBJ1-3; 7 bases fit TRBD1. J was trimmed by 0 bases and V by 6 bases; bases with no gene match: 8. CDR3 length: 16 amino acids. The germline V gene has CDR1 MNHNS and CDR2 SASEGT. The CDR3 DNA sequence: TGTGCCAGCAGAGGGACAGTATGGGGCTCTGGAAACACCATATATTTT. This codes for CASRGTVWGSGNTIYF.

In this sample, this clone turned up many times. The rearrangement uses TRBV27 and TRBJ2-6; D not certain. Germline CDR1 and CDR2: MNHEY and SMNVEV (reference sequence). Trimming took 4 bases from V and 0 from J, leaving 13 bases between them. CDR3 length: 17 amino acids. The CDR3 loop reads CASSSLRSSSGANVLTF. The CDR3 nucleotides are TGTGCCAGCAGTTCCCTCCGCTCGAGCTCTGGGGCCAACGTCCTGACTTTC.

J is TRBJ2-7 and V is TRBV6-5; possible D gene TRBD2, 7 bases. CDR1 is MNHEY, CDR2 SVGAGI, per germline. V dropped 9 bases and J dropped 4 bases, with 25 bases sitting between them. This CDR3 region has 16 residues. The chain's CDR3 is CARSHPKGGAAYEQYF. The CDR3 nucleotides read TGTGCCAGGAGTCACCCCAAGGGGGGGGCCGCATACGAGCAGTACTTC.

This clone was counted many times. The gene calls are TRBV19 and TRBJ2-3; D tentatively fits TRBD1 or TRBD2 (5 bases each). The CDR3 is 14 residues long. CDR1 and CDR2 from the germline V gene are LNHDA and SQIVND (reference sequence). Trimming stripped 4 bases from V and 2 bases from J, with 10 bases between. CDR3 sequence reads: CASSTRGDTDTQYF. The CDR3 region has the DNA TGTGCCAGTAGTACCCGAGGGGACACAGATACGCAGTATTTT.

This clone appeared many times. This chain joins TRBV20-1 and TRBJ2-7, with a tentative D call TRBD1 (5 bases). Trimming took off 6 bases at V and 4 bases at J, with 13 bases between the two ends. CDR3 size: 12 residues. Germline V gene data show CDR1 as DFQATT and CDR2 as SNEGSKA (reference sequence). CDR3 amino acids: CSAGAAPYEQYF. The DNA for the CDR3 is TGCAGTGCAGGGGCCGCCCCTTACGAGCAGTACTTC.

V gene TRBV5-5 combines with J gene TRBJ1-4; the D gene is possibly TRBD1 (5 bases). CDR1 is SGHKS and CDR2 is YYEKEE in the germline V gene (reference sequence). Trimming cost V 1 base and J 3 bases, with 16 bases left between them. The CDR3 length is 17 residues. The CDR3 protein is CASSLRAGMQPNEKLFF. CDR3 in DNA: TGTGCCAGCAGCTTGAGGGCAGGGATGCAACCTAATGAAAAACTGTTTTTT. The variable domain in full, completed from reference TRBV5-5 and TRBJ1-4, reads DAGVTQSPTHLIKTRGQQVTLRCSPISGHKSVSWYQQVLGQGPQFIFQYYEKEERGRGNFPDRFSARQFPNYSSELNVNALLLGDSALYLCASSLRAGMQPNEKLFFGSGTQLSVL.

The chain links TRBV10-3 to TRBJ2-2; D is tentatively TRBD1 or TRBD2 (6 bases each). V dropped 10 bases and J dropped 4 bases, with 22 bases sitting between them. This CDR3 region has 16 residues. Germline CDR1 reads ENHRY; CDR2 reads SYGVKD. The CDR3 nucleotides read TGTGCCACCGGTGAAAGAGAAGGAGGGGGCACCGGGGAGCTGTTTTTT. Protein sequence: CATGEREGGGTGELFF.

The V call is TRBV27, the J call TRBJ2-3; D may be TRBD2 (6 bases). There are 12 residues in the CDR3. V was clipped by 9 bases and J by 7 bases, with 14 bases between them. The germline gives CDR1 MNHEY, CDR2 SMNVEV (reference sequence). The CDR3: CARLSRGYTQYF. CDR3 bases: TGTGCCAGGCTGTCCCGGGGGTATACGCAGTATTTT.

This clone ranks as medium-sized. The conserved closing phenylalanine or tryptophan is absent in this CDR3, likely reflecting a read error. The CDR3 here is CASSIGGAEIYEQYL. CDR3 coding DNA: TGTGCCAGTAGTATAGGAGGAGCAGAAATCTACGAGCAGTACCTC. The rearrangement joins TRBV19 to TRBJ2-7; D unclear. Trimming removed 1 base from V and 3 bases from J, with 13 bases in between. The CDR3 length is 15 residues. Germline V gives CDR1 LNHDA, CDR2 SQIVND (reference sequence).

This clone rates as medium-sized (0.01 to 0.1%). The chain recombines TRBV6-1 with TRBJ2-1; D is possibly TRBD2 (5 bases). The germline gives CDR1 MNHNS, CDR2 SASEGT. Trimming pared 6 bases from V and 7 bases from J, leaving 13 bases between. This CDR3 spans 13 amino acids. The CDR3 reads CASSPLGANEQFF. Here the CDR3 DNA reads TGTGCCAGCAGCCCACTAGGCGCAAATGAGCAGTTCTTC.

This clone is deemed medium-sized. V is TRBV9 and J is TRBJ2-7; 9 positions match TRBD2. The CDR3 has 17 residues. The trim removed 0 bases at V and 6 bases at J, leaving 13 bases unmatched. Germline CDR1 reads SGDLS; CDR2 reads YYNGEE. CDR3 residues: CASSVEGGFSGSFEQYF. The DNA for the CDR3 is TGTGCCAGCAGCGTAGAGGGTGGTTTTAGCGGGAGTTTCGAGCAGTACTTC.